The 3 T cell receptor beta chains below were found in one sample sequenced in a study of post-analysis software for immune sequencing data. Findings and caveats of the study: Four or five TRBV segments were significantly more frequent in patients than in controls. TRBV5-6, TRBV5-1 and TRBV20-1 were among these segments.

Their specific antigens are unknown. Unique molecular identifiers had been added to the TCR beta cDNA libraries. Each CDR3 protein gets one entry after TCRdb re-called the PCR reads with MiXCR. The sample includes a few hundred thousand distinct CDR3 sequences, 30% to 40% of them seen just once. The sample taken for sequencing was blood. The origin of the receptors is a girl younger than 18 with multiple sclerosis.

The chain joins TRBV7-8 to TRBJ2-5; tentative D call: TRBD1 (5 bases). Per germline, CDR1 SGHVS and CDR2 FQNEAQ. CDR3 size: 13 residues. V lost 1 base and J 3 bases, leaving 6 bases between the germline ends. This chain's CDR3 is CASSLGTKETQYF. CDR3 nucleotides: TGTGCCAGCAGCTTAGGGACAAAAGAGACCCAGTACTTC. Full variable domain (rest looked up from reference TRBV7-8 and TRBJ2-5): GAGVSQSPRYKVAKRGQDVALRCDPISGHVSLFWYQQALGQGPEFLTYFQNEAQLDKSGLPSDRFFAERPEGSVSTLKIQRTQQEDSAVYLCASSLGTKETQYFGPGTRLLVL.

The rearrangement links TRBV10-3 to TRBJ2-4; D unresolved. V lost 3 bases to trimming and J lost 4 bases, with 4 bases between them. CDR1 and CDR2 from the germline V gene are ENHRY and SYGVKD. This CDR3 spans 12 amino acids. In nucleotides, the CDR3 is TGTGCCATCAGTGAACGGAAAAACATTCAGTACTTC. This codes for CAISERKNIQYF.

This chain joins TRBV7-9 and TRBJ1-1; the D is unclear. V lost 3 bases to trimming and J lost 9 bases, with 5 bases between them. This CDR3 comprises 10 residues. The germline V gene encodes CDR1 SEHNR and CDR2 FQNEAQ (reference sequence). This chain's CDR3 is CASSFNKAFF. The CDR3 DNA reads TGTGCCAGCAGCTTTAATAAAGCTTTCTTT.